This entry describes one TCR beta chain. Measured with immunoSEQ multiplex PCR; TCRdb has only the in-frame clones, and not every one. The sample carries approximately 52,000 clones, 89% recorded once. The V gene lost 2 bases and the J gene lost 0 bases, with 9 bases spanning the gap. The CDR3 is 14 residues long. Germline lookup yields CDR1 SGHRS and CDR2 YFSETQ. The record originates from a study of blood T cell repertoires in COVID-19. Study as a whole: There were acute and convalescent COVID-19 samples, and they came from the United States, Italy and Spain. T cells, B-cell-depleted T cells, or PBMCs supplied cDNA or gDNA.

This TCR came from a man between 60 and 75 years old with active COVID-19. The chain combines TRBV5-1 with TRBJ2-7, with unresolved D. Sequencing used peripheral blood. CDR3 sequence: CASSFSASSYEQYF. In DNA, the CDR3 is TGCGCCAGCAGCTTCTCAGCTAGCTCCTACGAGCAGTACTTC.